This passage covers 27 T cell receptor beta chains from one sample sequenced in a study of spatial heterogeneity in lung cancer. TCRdb passed the 5' RACE reads through MiXCR, listing each CDR3 protein once. This sample has more than 9,500 distinct CDR3 sequences, with around 23% found just once. Time point defined: blood at routine non-recurrence follow-up after resection. The specimen comprised PBMCs, sampled at follow-up. The receptors shown here come from a female donor with early-stage non-small cell lung cancer.

This clonotype was detected a few times. The rearrangement links TRBV5-1 to TRBJ1-1; D call uncertain. There are 13 residues in the CDR3. Germline CDR1 and CDR2: SGHRS and YFSETQ. V was pared by 4 bases and J by 1 base, with 8 bases between. As DNA, the CDR3 is TGCGCCAGCAGCCCCTCCGGGAACACTGAAGCTTTCTTT. This sequence encodes CASSPSGNTEAFF. The full variable domain, its missing parts supplied by reference TRBV5-1 and TRBJ1-1, is KAGVTQTPRYLIKTRGQQVTLSCSPISGHRSVSWYQQTPGQGLQFLFEYFSETQRNKGNFPGRFSGRQFSNSRSEMNVSTLELGDSALYLCASSPSGNTEAFFGQGTRLTVV.

This sequence joins TRBV5-5 and TRBJ1-4; unclear D gene. Germline values: CDR1 SGHKS, CDR2 YYEKEE (reference sequence). The CDR3 totals 14 residues. V was pared by 0 bases and J by 2 bases, with 5 bases between. For the CDR3, the DNA is TGTGCCAGCAGCTTGGGCAGCACTAATGAAAAACTGTTTTTT. This encodes CASSLGSTNEKLFF.

This clonotype has only a few counts. The V call is TRBV7-9, the J call TRBJ2-1; TRBD2 might be the D (6 bases). Germline loops: CDR1 SEHNR, CDR2 FQNEAQ (reference sequence). The length of the CDR3 is 14 residues. V gave up 5 bases and J gave up 2 bases, with 10 bases separating them. CDR3 residues: CASSAGRTYNEQFF. CDR3 DNA: TGTGCCAGCAGCGCGGGACGTACCTACAATGAGCAGTTCTTC.

This clonotype has just a few counts. The chain has TRBV6-5 and TRBJ1-2; tentative D call: TRBD1 (6 bases). Per germline, CDR1 MNHEY and CDR2 SVGAGI. With 6 bases removed from V and 8 bases from J, the gap between germline ends came to 10 bases. The CDR3 spans 11 residues. CDR3 sequence: CASSSGVGYTF. The CDR3 DNA follows: TGTGCCAGCAGCTCAGGGGTAGGCTACACCTTC.

The chain joins TRBV19 to TRBJ2-6, with D perhaps matching TRBD1 (8 bases). There are 18 residues in the CDR3. The V gene lost 7 bases and the J gene lost 0 bases, with 19 bases spanning the gap. The germline V gene has CDR1 LNHDA and CDR2 SQIVND (reference sequence). DNA for the CDR3: TGTGCCAGTAATGCAGCGGGACAGGCGCTCTCTGGGGCCAACGTCCTGACTTTC. Encoded protein: CASNAAGQALSGANVLTF. The variable domain in full, completed from reference TRBV19 and TRBJ2-6, reads DGGITQSPKYLFRKEGQNVTLSCEQNLNHDAMYWYRQDPGQGLRLIYYSQIVNDFQKGDIAEGYSVSREKKESFPLTVTSAQKNPTAFYLCASNAAGQALSGANVLTFGAGSRLTVL.

This chain connects TRBV7-2 to TRBJ1-5, with unresolved D. Trimming took 2 bases from V and 5 from J, leaving 13 bases between them. Germline loops: CDR1 SGHTA, CDR2 FQGNSA. There are 15 residues in the CDR3. The CDR3 region has the DNA TGTGCCAGCAGCTTAAATTCTGGGGTGGATCAGCCCCAGCATTTT. This encodes CASSLNSGVDQPQHF.

The CDR3 DNA is TGCAGTGCTAGTTCCACTAGCGGGAGTTCAGATACGCAGTATTTT. Translating gives CSASSTSGSSDTQYF. The chain uses TRBV20-1 and TRBJ2-3; 11 bases fit TRBD2. The V segment lost 3 bases and the J segment 4 bases; nucleotides outside the gene matches: 6. There are 15 residues in the CDR3. Germline loops: CDR1 DFQATT, CDR2 SNEGSKA (reference sequence).

A remark on this clonotype: Given a much more abundant clone one base away, this may be a read error. V usage is TRBV4-3 and J usage is TRBJ2-3, with TRBD2 identical over 7 bases. The CDR3 runs to 18 residues. Germline lookup yields CDR1 LGHNA and CDR2 YSLEER. The CDR3 loop reads CASSSTGAGAGLRDTLYF. CDR3 in DNA: TGCGCCAGCAGTTCTACGGGTGCGGGAGCGGGACTCCGAGATACGCTGTATTTT.

V is TRBV19 and J is TRBJ2-1; D may match TRBD1 or TRBD2 (5 bases each). V was clipped by 3 bases and J by 4 bases, with 13 bases between them. This CDR3 region has 15 residues. The germline V gene has CDR1 LNHDA and CDR2 SQIVND (reference sequence). This chain's CDR3 is CASSIGTTGYNEQFF. CDR3 sequence (DNA): TGTGCCAGTAGTATCGGGACGACCGGTTACAATGAGCAGTTCTTC. Together with reference TRBV19 and TRBJ2-1, the CDR3 gives the full variable domain: DGGITQSPKYLFRKEGQNVTLSCEQNLNHDAMYWYRQDPGQGLRLIYYSQIVNDFQKGDIAEGYSVSREKKESFPLTVTSAQKNPTAFYLCASSIGTTGYNEQFFGPGTRLTVL.

This chain uses TRBV6-5 with TRBJ2-3; perhaps D is TRBD1 or TRBD2 (5 bases each). Trimming shortened V by 6 bases and J by 1 base, and 20 bases separated the two germline ends. Germline assignment: CDR1 MNHEY and CDR2 SVGAGI. CDR3 length: 17 residues. As DNA, the CDR3 is TGTGCCAGCAGGTCGGGGCAGCTAACCTCTCGCACAGATACGCAGTATTTT. It codes for CASRSGQLTSRTDTQYF.

J is TRBJ1-5 and V is TRBV27; D possibly corresponds to TRBD1 (5 bases). The CDR3 contains 13 residues. V was trimmed by 3 bases and J by 4 bases, leaving 7 bases between them. CDR1 and CDR2 (germline): MNHEY, SMNVEV (reference sequence). The CDR3 region has the DNA TGTGCCAGCAGTTTTGGGGGGAATCAGCCCCAGCATTTT. It encodes CASSFGGNQPQHF.

The CDR3 here is CASRYLGETEAFF. The CDR3 nucleotides read TGTGCCAGCAGGTATCTAGGGGAAACTGAAGCTTTCTTT. The chain is built from TRBV27 and TRBJ1-1, with TRBD1 as a possible D gene (5 bases). The CDR3 sequence is 13 residues long. Per the germline V gene, CDR1 is MNHEY and CDR2 is SMNVEV (reference sequence). V gave up 6 bases and J gave up 5 bases, with 13 bases separating them.

This clonotype was seen a few times. This chain's CDR3 is CASNTNGPGREQYF. DNA for the CDR3: TGCGCCAGCAATACCAACGGCCCTGGACGCGAGCAGTACTTC. V is TRBV5-1 and J is TRBJ2-7; unclear D gene. V lost 6 bases and J lost 6, with 19 bases in between. The CDR3 covers 14 residues. The germline gives CDR1 SGHRS, CDR2 YFSETQ.

This rearrangement joins TRBV10-2 to TRBJ2-1; D is uncertain. CDR1 is WSHSY and CDR2 is SAAADI in the germline V gene. V lost 7 bases and J lost 2, with 18 bases in between. CDR3 length equals 16 residues. CDR3 bases: TGCGCCAGCATGGATCCCTCCTGGGTGACCTACAATGAGCAGTTCTTC. Translation gives CASMDPSWVTYNEQFF.

This clonotype was seen more than once but under ten times. The chain is built from TRBV28 and TRBJ2-7; unclear D gene. The CDR3 loop spans 17 amino acids. Germline CDR1 MDHEN, CDR2 SYDVKM. V lost 3 bases and J 7 bases, leaving 25 bases between the germline ends. The CDR3 spells CASSFSFTQTFGIEQYF. The CDR3, as DNA: TGTGCCAGCAGTTTCTCGTTTACGCAAACCTTTGGAATAGAGCAGTACTTC.

The table lists this clonotype with a few counts. The chain recombines TRBV11-3 with TRBJ2-1; D unclear. V lost 3 bases and J lost 5, with 8 bases in between. The germline V gene encodes CDR1 SGHNT and CDR2 YENEEA. The CDR3 is 13 amino acids. The CDR3 is CASSLGSNNEQFF. DNA for the CDR3: TGTGCCAGCAGCTTGGGCTCAAACAATGAGCAGTTCTTC.

This chain connects TRBV5-1 to TRBJ2-5; D perhaps matches TRBD2 (5 bases). CDR1 is SGHRS, CDR2 YFSETQ, per germline. V dropped 1 base and J dropped 2 bases, with 12 bases sitting between them. The CDR3 length is 15 residues. CDR3 loop: CASSLTTGVQETQYF. The CDR3 region has the DNA TGCGCCAGCAGCTTGACGACCGGGGTTCAAGAGACCCAGTACTTC.

The chain joins TRBV28 to TRBJ1-1; no definite D call. The CDR3 runs to 14 residues. V lost 4 bases, J lost 9 bases, and 18 bases lay in between. The germline CDR1 and CDR2 sequences are MDHEN and SYDVKM. CDR3 in amino acids: CASSSPSARDQAFF. Written as DNA, the CDR3 is TGTGCCAGCAGTTCCCCCTCGGCGCGGGATCAAGCTTTCTTT.

This clonotype has only a few counts. J is TRBJ2-5 and V is TRBV5-1; 7 nucleotides agree with TRBD1. Trimming removed 3 bases from V and 3 bases from J; junction bases left unmatched: 5. The CDR3 consists of 14 residues. The V gene's germline CDR1 is SGHRS and CDR2 YFSETQ. For the CDR3, the DNA is TGCGCCAGCAGCTCTCGGGACAGAAAAGAGACCCAGTACTTC. It specifies CASSSRDRKETQYF.

In this sample, this clonotype is medium-sized. The chain joins TRBV7-2 to TRBJ2-2; a weak D match, TRBD1 (5 bases). This CDR3 region has 16 residues. Per the germline V gene, CDR1 is SGHTA and CDR2 is FQGNSA. Trimming cost V 2 bases and J 1 base, with 11 bases left between them. DNA of the CDR3: TGTGCCAGCAGCTTAATCTCGACAGTGAACACCGGGGAGCTGTTTTTT. It is translated as CASSLISTVNTGELFF.

The chain recombines TRBV7-2 with TRBJ2-4; 15 positions match TRBD2. J gave up 8 bases and V 7 bases, and 6 bases lay outside the gene matches. Germline V gene lookup returns CDR1 SGHTA and CDR2 FQGNSA. CDR3 size: 15 residues. CDR3 protein: CASKGLAGGDDIQYF. CDR3 in DNA: TGTGCCAGCAAAGGACTAGCGGGAGGGGATGACATTCAGTACTTC. Full variable domain (remainder filled in from reference TRBV7-2 and TRBJ2-4): GAGVSQSPSNKVTEKGKDVELRCDPISGHTALYWYRQSLGQGLEFLIYFQGNSAPDKSGLPSDRFSAERTGGSVSTLTIQRTQQEDSAVYLCASKGLAGGDDIQYFGAGTRLSVL.

J is TRBJ1-4 and V is TRBV27; 10 bases line up with TRBD1. CDR1 MNHEY and CDR2 SMNVEV come from the germline V gene (reference sequence). This CDR3 is built from 15 residues. Trimming at V came to 3 bases and at J to 6 bases, leaving 4 bases not matched to a gene. The CDR3 region has the DNA TGTGCCAGCAGTTTGACAGGGGGCAATTATGAAAAACTGTTTTTT. Translation gives CASSLTGGNYEKLFF.

V is TRBV14 and J is TRBJ2-1, with unresolved D. Germline V lookup: CDR1 SGHDN, CDR2 FVKESK. The CDR3 has 14 residues. V lost 4 bases and J 4 bases, leaving 11 bases between the germline ends. The CDR3 loop reads CASSPAGSYNEQFF. The CDR3 DNA reads as TGTGCCAGCAGCCCGGCCGGAAGTTACAATGAGCAGTTCTTC.

This chain uses TRBV19 with TRBJ2-7, with TRBD2 matching over 13 bases. This CDR3 comprises 17 residues. V trimming: 5 bases; J trimming: 2 bases; junction bases outside the gene matches: 9. Germline-derived CDR1 and CDR2 are LNHDA and SQIVND (reference sequence). For the CDR3, the DNA is TGTGCCAGTAGTCTACGGACTAGCGGGAGTTCCCCCTACGAGCAGTACTTC. Its protein is CASSLRTSGSSPYEQYF.

J is TRBJ1-2 and V is TRBV30, with 7 bases that match TRBD1. Germline V gives CDR1 GTSNPN, CDR2 SVGIG (reference sequence). With V trimmed by 7 bases and J by 3 bases, 11 bases remained unmatched. The CDR3 is made up of 14 amino acids. CDR3 amino acids: CASLPPDRDYGYTF. The CDR3 DNA reads as TGTGCCTCCCTGCCACCCGACAGGGACTATGGCTACACCTTC.

In this sample, this clonotype turned up a few times. The chain links TRBV18 to TRBJ1-1; no definite D call. Between the trimmed V and J ends, which lost 2 bases and 0 bases, there was a span of 7 bases. The CDR3 covers 14 residues. Looked up from germline, CDR1 is KGHSH and CDR2 is LQKENI. The CDR3, as DNA: TGTGCCAGCTCACCAGGGTCCATGAACACTGAAGCTTTCTTT. Translation: CASSPGSMNTEAFF.

V and J are TRBV19 and TRBJ2-6; 7 nucleotides match TRBD2. This CDR3 is 18 amino acids long. V shed 1 base, J shed 0 bases, and the junction held 6 bases outside the gene matches. CDR1 is LNHDA and CDR2 is SQIVND in the germline V gene (reference sequence). CDR3 sequence reads: CASSIAGGPSSGANVLTF. In DNA, the CDR3 is TGTGCCAGTAGTATAGCGGGAGGACCTAGCTCTGGGGCCAACGTCCTGACTTTC.